The next 26 T cell receptor beta chains were all read from a single sample in a study of OX40 agonist ivuxolimab in advanced cancers. This table comes from immunoSEQ multiplex PCR, and its TCRdb copy is limited to in-frame clones, with some not included. The data show some 64,000 clones, with more than 65% seen just once and roughly 0.47% held by the top ten. Material: CD4+ or CD8+ T cells sorted from blood, obtained in a trial of the OX40 agonist ivuxolimab. The origin of the receptors is an adult with an advanced solid tumor such as melanoma, head and neck, liver or kidney cancer.

This chain connects TRBV6-5 to TRBJ1-5; TRBD1 might be the D (6 bases). With 8 bases removed from V and 4 bases from J, the gap between germline ends came to 12 bases. The length of the CDR3 is 13 residues. Germline CDR1 is MNHEY and CDR2 is SVGAGI. The CDR3 region is CASPGGRNQPQHF. The CDR3 region has the DNA TGTGCCAGCCCCGGGGGGCGAAATCAGCCCCAGCATTTT.

This clone was seen more than once but under ten times. The J gene is TRBJ1-3, the V gene TRBV4-1; D remains ambiguous. V dropped 3 bases and J dropped 1 base, with 7 bases sitting between them. This CDR3 is 14 amino acids long. The germline V gene encodes CDR1 MGHRA and CDR2 YSYEKL. CDR3 in DNA: TGCGCCAGCAGCCAGCGAGAGTCTGGAAACACCATATATTTT. Translation: CASSQRESGNTIYF.

The chain is built from TRBV28 and TRBJ2-2, with 12 positions matching TRBD2. Germline V gene lookup returns CDR1 MDHEN and CDR2 SYDVKM. V was pared by 7 bases and J by 7 bases, with 25 bases of the junction left unmatched. The CDR3 is 21 amino acids. CDR3: CASNQYPGWGLAGGRGGELFF. The CDR3 nucleotides are TGTGCCAGCAACCAATACCCCGGTTGGGGGCTAGCGGGAGGGCGTGGCGGGGAGCTGTTTTTT.

V is TRBV19 and J is TRBJ2-4, with D uncertain. Between the trimmed V and J ends, which lost 4 bases and 4 bases, there was a span of 11 bases. In germline, CDR1 is LNHDA, CDR2 SQIVND (reference sequence). This CDR3 is 14 amino acids long. The CDR3 loop is CASSNPGEKNIQYF. The CDR3, as DNA: TGTGCCAGTAGTAACCCGGGTGAGAAAAACATTCAGTACTTC.

V usage is TRBV9 and J usage is TRBJ2-3, with D tentatively TRBD1 or TRBD2 (6 bases each). This CDR3 is 15 amino acids long. V lost 1 base, J lost 4 bases, and 13 bases lay in between. Germline assignment: CDR1 SGDLS and CDR2 YYNGEE. The CDR3 spells CASSVSGGRADTQYF. In DNA, the CDR3 is TGTGCCAGCAGCGTATCTGGGGGGCGAGCAGATACGCAGTATTTT.

Of note for this clone: Its ends do not fully match the called genes, so a read error is possible. The V call is TRBV5-3, the J call TRBJ1-4, with TRBD1 identical over 9 bases. TRBV5-3 falls under the ORF class, with uncertain function. The CDR3 length is 15 residues. The CDR3 region is CARSFGTGSKEKLFF. The CDR3 nucleotides read TGTGCCAGAAGCTTCGGGACAGGGTCTAAGGAAAAACTGTTTTTT.

The chain carries TRBV28 and TRBJ2-6, with D hard to call. The CDR3 runs to 16 residues. V was pared by 2 bases and J by 4 bases, with 12 bases between. Per germline, CDR1 MDHEN and CDR2 SYDVKM. The CDR3 here is CASSLMLGIGANVLTF. The DNA for the CDR3 is TGTGCCAGCAGTTTAATGTTGGGGATCGGGGCCAACGTCCTGACTTTC.

V and J are TRBV5-1 and TRBJ1-1; the match to TRBD1 covers 7 bases. The germline CDR1 and CDR2 sequences are SGHRS and YFSETQ. This CDR3 contains 14 residues. V lost 1 base and J lost 3; bases outside the gene matches: 3. The CDR3 bases are TGCGCCAGCAGCTTGACAGGGGCCGACACTGAAGCTTTCTTT. Amino acids: CASSLTGADTEAFF.

CDR3 residues: CASSYTQIFSTDTQYF. CDR3 bases: TGTGCCAGCAGTTACACACAAATATTTAGCACAGATACGCAGTATTTT. The rearrangement uses TRBV6-5 and TRBJ2-3, with D unresolved. Germline V lookup: CDR1 MNHEY, CDR2 SVGAGI. Trimming stripped 2 bases from V and 0 bases from J, with 12 bases between. The CDR3 runs 16 residues.

This chain joins TRBV11-1 and TRBJ1-1; D possibly corresponds to TRBD1 (5 bases). This CDR3 spans 14 amino acids. Germline lookup yields CDR1 SGHAT and CDR2 FQDESV (reference sequence). Deletions cut 4 bases from V and 4 bases from J, with 13 bases between. The DNA of the CDR3 is TGTGCCAGCAGCTCTTACCGGGGCGGCACTGAAGCTTTCTTT. Translating gives CASSSYRGGTEAFF.

The CDR3 loop is CASSYGGHGNEKLFF. Here the CDR3 DNA reads TGTGCCAGCAGTTATGGAGGACATGGGAATGAAAAACTGTTTTTT. V usage is TRBV6-5 and J usage is TRBJ1-4, with D tentatively TRBD1 (5 bases). Germline lookup yields CDR1 MNHEY and CDR2 SVGAGI. V was cut by 3 bases and J by 5 bases, with 13 bases left in between. The CDR3 covers 15 residues.

The rearrangement links TRBV7-8 to TRBJ2-3; D possibly corresponds to TRBD2 (5 bases). The germline gives CDR1 SGHVS, CDR2 FQNEAQ. Trimming shortened V by 4 bases and J by 7 bases, and 12 bases separated the two germline ends. The CDR3 is 13 residues long. CDR3 residues: CASSSGLQNTQYF. In DNA, the CDR3 is TGTGCCAGCAGCTCCGGACTTCAGAATACGCAGTATTTT.

This clone came up a few times. This rearrangement joins TRBV25-1 to TRBJ1-3; no clear D. This CDR3 spans 13 amino acids. Deletions cut 6 bases from V and 2 bases from J, with 8 bases between. The germline V gene encodes CDR1 MGHDK and CDR2 SYGVNS. CDR3 sequence (DNA): TGTGCCAGCAGCGGGTTCCCTGGAAACACCATATATTTT. It codes for CASSGFPGNTIYF. Variable domain in full (rest from reference TRBV25-1 and TRBJ1-3): EADIYQTPRYLVIGTGKKITLECSQTMGHDKMYWYQQDPGMELHLIHYSYGVNSTEKGDLSSESTVSRIRTEHFPLTLESARPSHTSQYLCASSGFPGNTIYFGEGSWLTVV.

This rearrangement joins TRBV5-6 to TRBJ1-2, with D possibly matching TRBD1 (6 bases). The germline CDR1 and CDR2 sequences are SGHDT and YYEEEE. The CDR3 spans 12 residues. V gave up 6 bases and J gave up 4 bases, with 10 bases separating them. The CDR3 DNA reads as TGTGCCAGCACGACAGGTCCCTATGGCTACACCTTC. Translated, it gives CASTTGPYGYTF.

The chain is built from TRBV5-4 and TRBJ2-5; 7 positions agree with TRBD2. The CDR3 loop spans 13 amino acids. Germline values: CDR1 SGHNT, CDR2 YYREEE (reference sequence). V lost 4 bases and J lost 5; bases outside the gene matches: 5. In DNA, the CDR3 is TGTGCCAGCAGCACGACTAGCAGGGAGACCCAGTACTTC. It translates to CASSTTSRETQYF.

V is TRBV7-9 and J is TRBJ2-1; TRBD2 matches 15 bases. There are 18 residues in the CDR3. With 1 base clipped from V and 6 bases from J, the junction kept 7 bases outside the gene matches. Germline-derived CDR1 and CDR2 are SEHNR and FQNEAQ (reference sequence). This CDR3 reads CASSLGGLAGGPSNEQFF. DNA of the CDR3: TGTGCCAGCAGCTTAGGAGGACTAGCGGGAGGGCCCTCCAATGAGCAGTTCTTC.

This clone was recorded only once. The V call is TRBV7-2, the J call TRBJ1-5; D is uncertain. Germline loops: CDR1 SGHTA, CDR2 FQGNSA. This CDR3 has 14 residues. Trimming shortened V by 5 bases and J by 1 base, and 9 bases separated the two germline ends. In nucleotides, the CDR3 is TGTGCCAGCAGCCGGGGAGGGAGCAATCAGCCCCAGCATTTT. As protein: CASSRGGSNQPQHF.

V gene TRBV7-9 combines with J gene TRBJ2-3; the match to TRBD2 covers 10 bases. The CDR3 loop spans 16 amino acids. From germline, CDR1 is SEHNR and CDR2 FQNEAQ (reference sequence). The V gene end was trimmed by 2 bases and the J gene end by 4 bases; junction bases not matched to a gene: 6. The DNA of the CDR3 is TGTGCCAGCAGCTTAATACTAGCGGGAAAGGCAGATACGCAGTATTTT. Protein product: CASSLILAGKADTQYF.

This clone was seen a few times. J is TRBJ1-1 and V is TRBV5-5, with unresolved D. CDR1 is SGHKS, CDR2 YYEKEE, per germline (reference sequence). V was shortened by 3 bases and J by 3 bases, with 9 bases between the two germline ends. The CDR3 is made up of 13 amino acids. The CDR3 spells CASSSELDTEAFF. CDR3 in DNA: TGTGCCAGCAGCTCCGAGTTGGACACTGAAGCTTTCTTT. The full variable domain, with the rest looked up from reference TRBV5-5 and TRBJ1-1, is DAGVTQSPTHLIKTRGQQVTLRCSPISGHKSVSWYQQVLGQGPQFIFQYYEKEERGRGNFPDRFSARQFPNYSSELNVNALLLGDSALYLCASSSELDTEAFFGQGTRLTVV.

This clone was seen a handful of times. This CDR3 reads CASGRQGGETQYF. The CDR3 DNA reads as TGTGCCAGCGGTAGACAGGGAGGCGAGACCCAGTACTTC. The chain uses TRBV2 and TRBJ2-5, with a weak D call TRBD1 (7 bases). Germline values: CDR1 SNHLY, CDR2 FYNNEI. Trimming took off 8 bases at V and 5 bases at J, with 15 bases between the two ends. There are 13 residues in the CDR3.

The chain recombines TRBV5-1 with TRBJ2-1; no definite D call. Deletions cut 0 bases from V and 6 bases from J, with 4 bases between. This CDR3 comprises 12 residues. CDR1 and CDR2 from the germline V gene are SGHRS and YFSETQ. The CDR3 DNA reads TGCGCCAGCAGCTTGGCGTTCAATGAGCAGTTCTTC. Translated, it gives CASSLAFNEQFF.

The chain couples TRBV7-9 to TRBJ1-1; D is unresolved. This CDR3 is built from 10 residues. Trimming cost V 8 bases and J 1 base, with 2 bases left between them. CDR1 and CDR2 (germline): SEHNR, FQNEAQ (reference sequence). In DNA form, the CDR3 reads TGTGCCAGCGGGAACACTGAAGCTTTCTTT. Protein: CASGNTEAFF.

The chain couples TRBV21-1 to TRBJ1-3; TRBD1 is the table's D call, not checked against the DNA. TRBV21-1 is annotated as a pseudogene. CDR3 length: 15 amino acids. CDR3 sequence: CASSKGTGNGNTIYF. The CDR3 DNA reads as TGTGCCAGCAGCAAAGGGACAGGGAATGGAAACACCATATATTTT.

J is TRBJ2-7 and V is TRBV19; 9 positions agree with TRBD2. Germline CDR1 and CDR2: LNHDA and SQIVND (reference sequence). Losses at the gene ends were 4 bases for V and 2 bases for J; bases not matched to a gene: 6. The length of the CDR3 is 15 residues. The CDR3, as DNA: TGTGCCAGTAGTACACAAGCGGGGGGAGCCTACGAGCAGTACTTC. It specifies CASSTQAGGAYEQYF.

This clone was observed a handful of times. V and J are TRBV4-2 and TRBJ2-7; maybe TRBD2 (6 bases). The CDR3 loop spans 18 amino acids. V lost 0 bases to trimming and J lost 2 bases, with 20 bases between them. CDR1 is LGHNA, CDR2 YNFKEQ, per germline. The CDR3: CASSQEREEASAPYEQYF. CDR3 coding DNA: TGTGCCAGCAGCCAAGAAAGGGAGGAAGCGAGTGCCCCCTACGAGCAGTACTTC.

The chain employs TRBV18 and TRBJ1-5; 7 nucleotides line up with TRBD1. CDR1 is KGHSH and CDR2 is LQKENI in the germline V gene. V shed 4 bases and J 0 bases; nucleotides not matched to a gene: 3. CDR3 size: 15 residues. CDR3 amino acids: CASSLQGDSNQPQHF. CDR3 sequence (DNA): TGTGCCAGCTCACTCCAGGGGGATAGCAATCAGCCCCAGCATTTT.